This T cell receptor (beta chain) was obtained from a study of naive and memory T cell subsets (dated by TCRdb to the late 2010s). In the study overall: The study applied an open-source, UMI-based TCR alpha and beta sequencing pipeline to sorted naive and memory peripheral blood T cell subsets. IgG serology results and the functional CMV T cell responses were in complete agreement. RNA was DNase-treated and reverse transcribed with TCR constant-region primers, mostly using SuperScript III.

The CDR3 covers 13 residues, taking in both the cysteine and the phenylalanine. The kept DNA is CDR3 alone, 39 bases in frame from the first base. CDR1 and CDR2, per the germline V gene, are MDHEN and SYDVKM. Trimming costs V 2 bases and J 3 bases, and their ends lie 8 bases apart. From the second PCR step onward, the TCR alpha chain libraries and the TCR beta chain libraries were amplified separately. To determine each donor's CMV status, fresh PBMCs were stimulated overnight with CMV viral lysate, and IFNgamma production from CD4+ T cells was then assessed. CD4 T cells were positively selected with Miltenyi beads, followed by positive selection of CD8 T cells from the CD4-negative fraction. After staining for CD3, CD4, CD8, CD45RA, CD27 and a live/dead dye, cells were sorted on a BD Aria II into four subsets based on CD45RA and CD27. A few healthy volunteers provided blood, and each donor's sample was split into CD4 and CD8 T cells and then further divided into four differentiation subsets. Approximately 120 ml of peripheral blood was drawn per donor, and PBMC were isolated by Ficoll-Paque PLUS density-gradient centrifugation. Sorted cells were lysed in RLT buffer, after which RNA was extracted using a Qiagen RNeasy kit and stored at -80 degrees C.

This clonotype was counted at least ten times. Its antigen specificity is not known. No clone much larger than this one lies a single base away; base qualities are absent. Study-level results and caveats: A few larger clonotypes were present in naive repertoires, particularly the CD8 repertoires, and these clonotypes were possibly memory cells re-expressing CD45RA. RNA-based TCR counts may be affected by expression changes linked to T cell activation and differentiation. In both CD4 and CD8 cells, the Gini index increased while Shannon and inverse Simpson diversity decreased from naive through CM, EM and EMRA. After error correction, over 95% of naive TCR sequences appeared only once, giving much steeper abundance distributions than memory subsets. The repertoire findings for the naive and memory subsets could not be validated against a ground truth because none was available. A power law was followed by TCR abundance, with an exponent that differed between naive and memory subsets but was consistent across the three individuals. A clonotype was defined as a single alpha or beta chain sequence rather than as a paired alpha/beta receptor.

Library creation used UMI-ligation and nested PCR. The beta constant-region primer consisted of an equimolar mixture of two oligonucleotides that together covered TRBC1 and TRBC2. Four rounds of PCR were used to amplify ligated cDNA, with nested alpha and beta constant-region primers being used together with the SP2 primer. A single-stranded oligonucleotide bearing the SP2 primer plus a 12-nucleotide UMI was ligated onto the 3' end of the cDNA by T4 RNA ligase 1. The ligation reaction was incubated at 16°C for roughly 18-25 hours. PCR2 was typically performed as a SYBR Green qPCR and was stopped at a predetermined threshold so that over-amplification was prevented. Agencourt AMPure XP magnetic beads were used for all purifications after the first. Libraries were quantified by Qubit and checked on a TapeStation, with a main peak expected near 650 bp. Pooled libraries were sequenced on an Illumina MiSeq with v2 2x251 paired-end kits, typically giving roughly 0.95-2.3 million reads per sample. Each sample was pooled at 3 to 5 nM, and about 5-8% PhiX was included to help cluster recognition. From the authors' description of their analysis: Decombinator assigned V and J genes to Demultiplexor-processed FASTQ reads by tag matching, allowing a single base-pair mismatch. By using UMIs, Collapsinator corrected both sequencing errors and the frequency errors caused by PCR heterogeneity. CDR3Translator translated TCRs and extracted CDR3s from the conserved cysteine to the FGXG phenylalanine, flagging non-productive sequences. Gini, Shannon entropy and inverse Simpson indices were calculated on repertoires subsampled to equal numbers of UMI-defined TCRs. Within the linear range, a power law was fitted to clonotype abundance distributions using maximum likelihood. Similar UMI counts, unique TCR numbers and clonal distributions were obtained with the pipeline and with MIGEC on one naive CD8 sample. In one analysis, naive TCRs that were also found in any memory subset of the same donor were excluded from the naive repertoire. The repertoires were searched for approximately 7,000 CMV-associated CDR3 sequences that had been compiled from VDJdb and a published dataset. TCRdb cleaned the public reads at Q25 with fastp, built clones with MiXCR and kept in-frame beta chains. CDR3 protein duplicates are merged, each entry listing the most common genes and DNA. It is TCRdb's table, rather than the study itself, that gives the V and J calls and clone size. The sample data list 130,000 to 150,000 distinct CDR3 sequences, and over 20% of these were observed just once. The top ten clonotypes cover around 0.097% of the sample.

What was sequenced was naive CD4+ T cells from blood. The sample's cell subset or site label, decoded: naive T cells, CD45RA high CD27+. The chain links TRBV28 with TRBJ2-7; the D gene is perhaps TRBD2, on 5 matching bases. The receptor comes from a human donor in good health. CDR3 sequence: CASSLRTVYEQYF. The nucleotides are TGTGCCAGCAGTTTAAGGACTGTCTACGAGCAGTACTTC.